This TCR beta chain was identified during a study of neurological immune-mediated disorders. V was pared by 3 bases and J by 5 bases, with 10 bases of the junction left unmatched. The CDR3 consists of 16 residues. Germline CDR1 is SGHRS and CDR2 is YFSETQ. TCRdb redid the calling of the 5' RACE reads with MiXCR, one entry per CDR3 protein. Of roughly 75,000 distinct CDR3 sequences listed, 2% to 3% were seen once; the top ten hold 1.1%. Overall study results and limits: Phylogenetic grouping put 18 of 34 multiple sclerosis patients' repertoires into one related-CDR3 cluster, a possible signature.

PBMCs stored at -80 C, numbering 2 million, were the origin of the unsorted libraries. This clonotype was recorded many times. Its antigen is not known. The source of this sequence is a woman younger than 45 with multiple sclerosis. V usage is TRBV5-1 and J usage is TRBJ2-2; 7 bases are shared with TRBD1. What was sequenced was PBMCs. This CDR3 is CASSSRGGPRTGELFF. The CDR3 nucleotides are TGCGCCAGCAGCTCCCGAGGGGGCCCGAGGACCGGGGAGCTGTTTTTT.